This T cell receptor beta chain was recovered during a study of regulatory T cells in long-lasting Graves disease. Broader study findings: There was favoring of TRBV28, TRBJ1-2 and TRBJ2-5 in persistent disease. Thyroid tissue went unstudied; only peripheral blood was examined. Sharing of public clonotypes was greater in persistent patients (about 2,500) than in new patients (966).

For TCR beta, libraries came from iRepertoire HTBI primers and Arm-PCR of CDR3 regions. In the original workflow: Segment identification across samples yielded around 61 TRBV and some 13 TRBJ segments. One entry per CDR3 protein, called by TCRdb with MiXCR from the multiplex PCR reads. The V and J calls come from TCRdb's annotation, not from the publication. The table includes fewer than 450,000 distinct CDR3 sequences, less than 25% detected once. Time point noted: persistent/refractory GD, antithyroid drugs over 5 years with positive TRAb. With RNA extracted from PBMCs as input, the TCR library was made. Regarding this clonotype: What it binds is unknown.

The length of the CDR3 is 16 residues. V dropped 5 bases and J dropped 0; count of bases not matched to a gene: 4. The V and J genes are TRBV12-3 or TRBV12-4 and TRBJ2-1; TRBD2 matches 10 bases. The specimen comprised peripheral blood mononuclear cells (PBMCs), sampled when the disease was refractory, from a patient treated with antithyroid drugs. The TCR originated in a female donor with Graves disease. CDR3 in DNA: TGTGCCAGCAGTCCGCCTAGCGGGAGCTCCTACAATGAGCAGTTCTTC. Translating it yields CASSPPSGSSYNEQFF.